One sample yielded the 12 T cell receptor beta chains listed below, sequenced in a study of T-cell reconstitution after alpha-beta-depleted transplantation in children. Researchers prepared the TCRbeta library using unique molecular identifiers, the study reports. MiXCR, applied by TCRdb to the PCR reads, yields one record per CDR3 protein. Among 350,000 to 450,000 distinct CDR3 sequences listed, 10% to 15% were seen once. Here the sequenced sample was PBMCs, taken from the stem cell graft. The origin of the receptors is a human donor who donated a stem cell graft to a child with Fanconi anemia.

This clonotype was recorded a few times. The rearrangement joins TRBV7-8 to TRBJ2-5; possible D gene TRBD2, 6 bases. Trimming took 5 bases from V and 5 from J, leaving 24 bases between them. The V gene's germline CDR1 is SGHVS and CDR2 FQNEAQ. This CDR3 has 17 residues. CDR3 residues: CASSPLLKEGWWETQYF. The CDR3 bases are TGTGCCAGCAGCCCCCTCCTGAAGGAGGGATGGTGGGAGACCCAGTACTTC.

The chain recombines TRBV7-2 with TRBJ2-5; D ambiguous. Germline values: CDR1 SGHTA, CDR2 FQGNSA. V was cut by 5 bases and J by 6 bases, with 13 bases left in between. There are 13 residues in the CDR3. The CDR3 loop reads CASSPSLVQTQYF. In DNA form, the CDR3 reads TGTGCCAGCAGCCCCTCTTTGGTGCAGACCCAGTACTTC. Full variable domain (remainder filled in from reference TRBV7-2 and TRBJ2-5): GAGVSQSPSNKVTEKGKDVELRCDPISGHTALYWYRQSLGQGLEFLIYFQGNSAPDKSGLPSDRFSAERTGGSVSTLTIQRTQQEDSAVYLCASSPSLVQTQYFGPGTRLLVL.

The sample holds a few counts of this clonotype. The rearrangement links TRBV11-2 to TRBJ2-3, with D possibly matching TRBD2 (6 bases). The germline V gene encodes CDR1 SGHAT and CDR2 FQNNGV. The CDR3 has 18 residues. V gave up 5 bases and J gave up 6 bases, with 27 bases separating them. Here the CDR3 reads CASSLLAGITHGRDTQYF. The DNA of the CDR3 is TGTGCCAGCAGCCTCTTAGCAGGGATTACACATGGGAGGGATACGCAGTATTTT.

This clonotype came up a few times. V usage is TRBV29-1 and J usage is TRBJ2-2; no clear D gene. Germline CDR1 SQVTM, CDR2 ANQGSEA. The CDR3 has 13 amino acids. V lost 3 bases to trimming and J lost 1 base, with 6 bases between them. CDR3 bases: TGCAGCGTTGACTGGGGGAACACCGGGGAGCTGTTTTTT. Its translation is CSVDWGNTGELFF.

This clonotype was counted between two and nine times. The chain combines TRBV15 with TRBJ1-1; D is perhaps TRBD1 (5 bases). CDR3 size: 16 residues. V shed 4 bases and J shed 4 bases, with 19 bases lying between them. Per the germline V gene, CDR1 is LNHNV and CDR2 is YYDKDF (reference sequence). The CDR3 region is CATSILPGGGSTEAFF. The CDR3 DNA follows: TGTGCCACCAGCATCCTACCCGGGGGAGGAAGCACTGAAGCTTTCTTT.

This clonotype was seen a handful of times. The V gene is TRBV5-1, the J gene TRBJ1-1, with D uncertain. Germline lookup yields CDR1 SGHRS and CDR2 YFSETQ. There are 14 residues in the CDR3. Trimming removed 3 bases from V and 0 bases from J, with 9 bases in between. The CDR3: CASSSFGMNTEAFF. CDR3 nucleotides: TGCGCCAGCAGCTCATTTGGGATGAACACTGAAGCTTTCTTT.

There are a few counts of this clonotype. The chain is built from TRBV18 and TRBJ2-1; D is undetermined. V lost 6 bases to trimming and J lost 9 bases, with 9 bases between them. The CDR3 length is 11 residues. Germline CDR1 reads KGHSH; CDR2 reads LQKENI. The CDR3 DNA is TGTGCCAGCTCTATGGGTATTGAGCAGTTCTTC. Translating gives CASSMGIEQFF. The complete variable domain, with remaining parts taken from reference TRBV18 and TRBJ2-1, reads NAGVMQNPRHLVRRRGQEARLRCSPMKGHSHVYWYRQLPEEGLKFMVYLQKENIIDESGMPKERFSAEFPKEGPSILRIQQVVRGDSAAYFCASSMGIEQFFGPGTRLTVL.

This rearrangement joins TRBV11-3 to TRBJ2-1; 10 positions match TRBD1. Looked up from germline, CDR1 is SGHNT and CDR2 is YENEEA. The CDR3 is 16 amino acids. The ends lost 6 bases at V and 3 bases at J; junction bases unmatched: 8. Here the CDR3 reads CASSPHGTGVYNEQFF. In DNA form, the CDR3 reads TGTGCCAGCAGTCCACACGGGACAGGGGTCTACAATGAGCAGTTCTTC.

This chain links TRBV11-2 with TRBJ2-5; D perhaps matches TRBD2 (5 bases). The V and J ends lost 4 bases and 3 bases respectively, with 15 bases between them. The CDR3 runs 15 residues. Germline assignment: CDR1 SGHAT and CDR2 FQNNGV. CDR3 bases: TGTGCCAGCAGCTCGCCCCAGGACGGGGAAGAGACCCAGTACTTC. Translation: CASSSPQDGEETQYF.

This clonotype was seen ten or more times. This chain joins TRBV29-1 and TRBJ1-1; 9 nucleotides match TRBD1. CDR1 and CDR2 (germline): SQVTM, ANQGSEA. V shed 7 bases, J shed 2 bases, and the junction held 8 bases outside the gene matches. The CDR3 has 14 residues. The CDR3 reads CSAPPGQGNTEAFF. The CDR3 DNA is TGCAGCGCACCACCGGGACAGGGAAACACTGAAGCTTTCTTT. Together with reference TRBV29-1 and TRBJ1-1, the CDR3 gives the full variable domain: SAVISQKPSRDICQRGTSLTIQCQVDSQVTMMFWYRQQPGQSLTLIATANQGSEATYESGFVIDKFPISRPNLTFSTLTVSNMSPEDSSIYLCSAPPGQGNTEAFFGQGTRLTVV.

The V call is TRBV15, the J call TRBJ2-5; perhaps TRBD1 as D (6 bases). V was pared by 1 base and J by 2 bases, with 11 bases between. CDR1 and CDR2 (germline): LNHNV, YYDKDF (reference sequence). The CDR3 runs to 15 residues. CDR3 region: CATSRGGQYQETQYF. DNA for the CDR3: TGTGCCACCAGCAGAGGGGGGCAGTATCAAGAGACCCAGTACTTC.

This clonotype turned up a few times. This chain connects TRBV9 to TRBJ2-1; TRBD1 matches at 11 bases. Losses at the gene ends were 2 bases for V and 7 bases for J; bases not matched to a gene: 8. Germline V CDR1 and CDR2: SGDLS, YYNGEE. The CDR3 extends over 16 amino acids. CDR3: CASSVSPGQGGNEQFF. The DNA for the CDR3 is TGTGCCAGCAGCGTTTCACCGGGACAGGGGGGGAATGAGCAGTTCTTC.